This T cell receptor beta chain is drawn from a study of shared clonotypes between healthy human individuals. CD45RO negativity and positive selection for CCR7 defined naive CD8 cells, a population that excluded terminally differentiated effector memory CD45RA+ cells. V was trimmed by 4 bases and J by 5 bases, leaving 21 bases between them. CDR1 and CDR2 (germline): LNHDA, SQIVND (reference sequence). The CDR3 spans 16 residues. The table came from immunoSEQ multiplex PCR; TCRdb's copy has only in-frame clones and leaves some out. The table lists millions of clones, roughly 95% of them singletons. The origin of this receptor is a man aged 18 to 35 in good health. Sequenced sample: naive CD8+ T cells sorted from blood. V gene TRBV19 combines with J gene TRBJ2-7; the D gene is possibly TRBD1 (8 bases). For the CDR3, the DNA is TGTGCCAGTAGTAGGCCGGGGGGACAGGATATCCACGAGCAGTACTTC. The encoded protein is CASSRPGGQDIHEQYF.